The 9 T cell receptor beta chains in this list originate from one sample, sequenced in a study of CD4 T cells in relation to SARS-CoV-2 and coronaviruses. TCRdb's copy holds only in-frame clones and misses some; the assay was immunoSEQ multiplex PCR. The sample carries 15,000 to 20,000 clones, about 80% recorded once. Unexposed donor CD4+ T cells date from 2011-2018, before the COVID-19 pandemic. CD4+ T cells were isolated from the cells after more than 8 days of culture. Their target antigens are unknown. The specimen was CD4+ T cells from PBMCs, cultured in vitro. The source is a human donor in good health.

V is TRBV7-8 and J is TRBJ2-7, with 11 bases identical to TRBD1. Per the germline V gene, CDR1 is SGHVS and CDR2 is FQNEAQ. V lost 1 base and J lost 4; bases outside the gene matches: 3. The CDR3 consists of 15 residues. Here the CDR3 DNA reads TGTGCCAGCAGCTTAGTTGGGACAGGGGGTTACGAGCAGTACTTC. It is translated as CASSLVGTGGYEQYF.

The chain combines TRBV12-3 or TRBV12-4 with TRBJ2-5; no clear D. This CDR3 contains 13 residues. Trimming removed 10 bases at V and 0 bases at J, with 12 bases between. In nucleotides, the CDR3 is TGTGCCATCAGCCGGGCCAACCAAGAGACCCAGTACTTC. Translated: CAISRANQETQYF.

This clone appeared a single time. DNA for the CDR3: TGCGCCAGCAGCTTGGAAGGCTATGGCTACACCTTC. This codes for CASSLEGYGYTF. The chain couples TRBV5-1 to TRBJ1-2; D not resolved. Trimming cost V 0 bases and J 4 bases, with 4 bases left between them. There are 12 residues in the CDR3. Germline loops: CDR1 SGHRS, CDR2 YFSETQ.

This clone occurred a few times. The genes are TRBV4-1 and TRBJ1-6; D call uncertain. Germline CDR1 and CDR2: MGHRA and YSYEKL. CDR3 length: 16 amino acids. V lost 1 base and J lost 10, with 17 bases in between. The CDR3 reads CASSQVPFRGPSPLHF. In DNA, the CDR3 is TGCGCCAGCAGCCAAGTCCCGTTCCGGGGTCCCTCACCCCTCCACTTT.

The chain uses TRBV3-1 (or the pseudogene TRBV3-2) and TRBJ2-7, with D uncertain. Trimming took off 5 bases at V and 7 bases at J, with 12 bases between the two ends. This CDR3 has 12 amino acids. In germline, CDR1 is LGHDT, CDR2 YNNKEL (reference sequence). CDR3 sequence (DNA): TGTGCCAGCAGCACACCGGGTGGTGAGCAGTACTTC. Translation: CASSTPGGEQYF.

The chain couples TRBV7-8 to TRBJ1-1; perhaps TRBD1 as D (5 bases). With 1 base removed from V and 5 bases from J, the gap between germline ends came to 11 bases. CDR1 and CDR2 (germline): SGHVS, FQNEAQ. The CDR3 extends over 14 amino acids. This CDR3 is CASSLGGRETEAFF. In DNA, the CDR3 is TGTGCCAGCAGCTTAGGGGGCAGGGAAACTGAAGCTTTCTTT.

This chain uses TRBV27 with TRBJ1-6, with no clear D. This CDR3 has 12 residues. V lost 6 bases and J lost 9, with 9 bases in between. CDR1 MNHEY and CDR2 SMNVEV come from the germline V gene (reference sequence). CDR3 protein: CASRVSGSPLHF. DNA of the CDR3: TGTGCCAGCAGGGTATCGGGTTCACCCCTCCACTTT.

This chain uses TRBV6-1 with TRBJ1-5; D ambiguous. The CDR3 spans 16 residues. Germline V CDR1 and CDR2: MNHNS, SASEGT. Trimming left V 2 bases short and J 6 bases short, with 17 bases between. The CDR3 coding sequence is TGTGCCAGCAGTGAAAGTGGGTGGGGTAACGCTCAGCCCCAGCATTTT. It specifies CASSESGWGNAQPQHF.

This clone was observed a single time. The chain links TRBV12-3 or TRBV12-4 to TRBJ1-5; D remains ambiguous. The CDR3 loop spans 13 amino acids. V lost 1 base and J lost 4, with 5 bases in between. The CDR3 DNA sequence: TGTGCCAGCAGTTTAGGGGAGAATCAGCCCCAGCATTTT. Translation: CASSLGENQPQHF.